Following are 24 T cell receptor beta chains from one sample sequenced in a study of post-analysis software for immune sequencing data. Notes on the study in general: Included in a set of roughly five TRBV segments more frequent in patients than controls were TRBV5-6, TRBV5-1 and TRBV20-1.

Prepared libraries of TCR beta cDNA carried unique molecular identifiers. TCRdb fed the PCR reads into MiXCR, producing one record per CDR3 protein. In the table there are 750,000 to 950,000 distinct CDR3 sequences, around 50% of which are singletons. Their specific antigens are unknown. Sequencing was performed on blood. The receptors were gathered from a girl between 5 and 17 years old with multiple sclerosis.

The chain links TRBV7-2 to TRBJ1-4, with 7 bases lining up with TRBD1. The ends lost 5 bases at V and 8 bases at J; junction bases unmatched: 11. The CDR3 contains 15 residues. Germline V CDR1 and CDR2: SGHTA, FQGNSA. CDR3 sequence: CASSKYRGSEEKLFF. As DNA, the CDR3 is TGTGCCAGCAGCAAATACAGGGGAAGTGAGGAAAAACTGTTTTTT.

The genes are TRBV10-3 and TRBJ2-1, with D hard to call. The germline gives CDR1 ENHRY, CDR2 SYGVKD. The V gene lost 0 bases and the J gene lost 1 base, with 4 bases spanning the gap. The CDR3 is made up of 14 amino acids. The CDR3 sequence: CAISESRSYNEQFF. The CDR3 DNA follows: TGTGCCATCAGTGAGTCACGGTCCTACAATGAGCAGTTCTTC.

The gene calls are TRBV14 and TRBJ2-5; the D is unclear. V gave up 2 bases and J gave up 7 bases, with 8 bases separating them. This CDR3 comprises 12 residues. Germline V CDR1 and CDR2: SGHDN, FVKESK. The CDR3 DNA reads TGTGCCAGCAGCCAAATCGGCAGGACCCAGTACTTC. This codes for CASSQIGRTQYF.

This sequence joins TRBV11-1 and TRBJ2-7; the match to TRBD2 covers 10 bases. V trimming: 4 bases; J trimming: 0 bases; junction bases outside the gene matches: 3. Germline lookup yields CDR1 SGHAT and CDR2 FQDESV (reference sequence). This CDR3 has 15 amino acids. The CDR3 DNA is TGTGCCAGCAGCTACGGGACTAGCGACTCCTACGAGCAGTACTTC. Its protein product is CASSYGTSDSYEQYF.

The chain uses TRBV7-9 and TRBJ2-3, with 11 bases matching TRBD2. V lost 3 bases and J lost 2; bases outside the gene matches: 10. Germline values: CDR1 SEHNR, CDR2 FQNEAQ (reference sequence). CDR3 length: 18 residues. Here the CDR3 reads CASSLRKGTSGLTDTQYF. For the CDR3, the DNA is TGTGCCAGCAGCTTGAGAAAGGGGACTAGCGGCCTCACAGATACGCAGTATTTT.

This clonotype was found a few times. The rearrangement joins TRBV29-1 to TRBJ1-4; 8 nucleotides line up with TRBD1. Trimming removed 6 bases from V and 11 bases from J; junction bases left unmatched: 5. The CDR3 has 11 residues. Germline loops: CDR1 SQVTM, CDR2 ANQGSEA. The CDR3 reads CSVGTGDKLFF. CDR3 DNA sequence: TGCAGCGTCGGGACAGGAGACAAACTGTTTTTT.

The chain's CDR3 is CAGLAGGPSSYNEQFF. CDR3 coding DNA: TGTGCCGGTCTAGCGGGGGGTCCCAGCTCCTACAATGAGCAGTTCTTC. The rearrangement uses TRBV7-9 and TRBJ2-1, with 11 bases aligning to TRBD2. The CDR3 runs 16 residues. V gave up 11 bases and J gave up 0 bases; unmatched junction bases: 9. CDR1 is SEHNR and CDR2 is FQNEAQ in the germline V gene (reference sequence).

The gene calls are TRBV10-3 and TRBJ1-1; no definite D call. The CDR3 runs to 15 residues. CDR1 is ENHRY, CDR2 SYGVKD, per germline. Trimming cost V 2 bases and J 0 bases, with 10 bases left between them. In nucleotides, the CDR3 is TGTGCCATCAGTGAGGGCATCGACATGAACACTGAAGCTTTCTTT. As protein: CAISEGIDMNTEAFF.

This clonotype was seen a single time. This rearrangement joins TRBV12-3 or TRBV12-4 to TRBJ1-5, with a possible D match to TRBD1 (5 bases). Deletions cut 3 bases from V and 1 base from J, with 13 bases between. The CDR3 has 16 residues. CDR3 sequence reads: CASSLGQGWSNQPQHF. DNA for the CDR3: TGTGCCAGCAGTTTGGGTCAGGGTTGGAGCAATCAGCCCCAGCATTTT.

This clonotype was counted only a few times. This chain connects TRBV27 to TRBJ2-5; D might be TRBD1 or TRBD2, each matching 5 bases. Matching the DNA end better, TRBJ2-7 makes the J call doubtful. In germline, CDR1 is MNHEY, CDR2 SMNVEV (reference sequence). CDR3 length equals 15 residues. DNA for the CDR3: TGTGCCAGCAGTTCCCCCGGGACCCGGACCCACGAGCAGTACTTC. Its protein product is CASSSPGTRTHEQYF.

The chain combines TRBV12-3 or TRBV12-4 with TRBJ1-1, with D possibly TRBD1 on 5 matching bases. This CDR3 contains 14 residues. The V end lost 1 base, the J end lost 8 bases, and 14 bases lay between the germline ends. The CDR3 spells CASSLGGAAKEAFF. As DNA, the CDR3 is TGTGCCAGCAGTTTAGGGGGCGCCGCGAAGGAAGCTTTCTTT.

In regard to this clonotype: It may be a read error: a sequence one base away is much more abundant. The CDR3 reads CASSLGWSSYEQYF. The CDR3 region has the DNA TGCGCCAGCAGCTTGGGGTGGAGCTCCTACGAGCAGTACTTC. The chain has TRBV5-1 and TRBJ2-7; D remains ambiguous. The V end lost 0 bases, the J end lost 0 bases, and 7 bases lay between the germline ends. Germline values: CDR1 SGHRS, CDR2 YFSETQ. This CDR3 has 14 residues.

This clonotype appeared a few times. Compared with germline, one end of the junction differs, possibly owing to a read error. J is TRBJ2-6 and V is TRBV5-1, with D perhaps TRBD1 (6 bases). From germline, CDR1 is SGHRS and CDR2 YFSETQ. This CDR3 comprises 16 residues. The CDR3 region has the DNA TGTGCCAGCAGCTTAGGACAGTTCTCTGGGGCCAACGTCCTGACTTTC. Protein product: CASSLGQFSGANVLTF.

The gene calls are TRBV15 and TRBJ2-7; no firm D call. This CDR3 is built from 13 residues. V was trimmed by 0 bases and J by 3 bases, leaving 6 bases between them. Germline values: CDR1 LNHNV, CDR2 YYDKDF (reference sequence). CDR3 DNA: TGTGCCACCAGCAGAGAAGGCGACTACGAGCAGTACTTC. Encoded protein: CATSREGDYEQYF.

This clonotype has just a few counts. The V call is TRBV6-5, the J call TRBJ2-7; D not certain. The V end lost 0 bases, the J end lost 2 bases, and 14 bases lay between the germline ends. The CDR3 totals 16 residues. Germline CDR1 MNHEY, CDR2 SVGAGI. The chain's CDR3 is CASSYSTSGKPYEQYF. CDR3 sequence (DNA): TGTGCCAGCAGTTACTCGACGTCGGGTAAGCCCTACGAGCAGTACTTC.

A few counts support this clonotype. V usage is TRBV7-9 and J usage is TRBJ1-5; 7 nucleotides match TRBD1. Germline CDR1 and CDR2: SEHNR and FQNEAQ (reference sequence). The CDR3 has 14 residues. Trimming removed 5 bases from V and 3 bases from J; junction bases left unmatched: 4. CDR3 sequence: CASSLQGYNQPQHF. CDR3 bases: TGTGCCAGCAGCCTACAGGGGTACAATCAGCCCCAGCATTTT.

The chain is built from TRBV29-1 and TRBJ2-3; 7 nucleotides align to TRBD2. V trimming: 2 bases; J trimming: 2 bases; junction bases outside the gene matches: 4. The germline CDR1 and CDR2 sequences are SQVTM and ANQGSEA. CDR3 length equals 14 residues. The CDR3 loop is CSVEPREHTDTQYF. The CDR3 region has the DNA TGCAGCGTTGAACCGCGGGAGCACACAGATACGCAGTATTTT.

This clonotype came up a few times. V usage is TRBV14 and J usage is TRBJ2-1; the match to TRBD1 covers 9 bases. The trim removed 4 bases at V and 8 bases at J, leaving 9 bases unmatched. The CDR3 runs 15 residues. From germline, CDR1 is SGHDN and CDR2 FVKESK. This CDR3 is CASSRRTGASDEQFF. CDR3 coding DNA: TGTGCCAGCAGCCGGAGGACAGGGGCAAGCGATGAGCAGTTCTTC.

The chain uses TRBV18 and TRBJ2-7; D may match TRBD1 or TRBD2 (5 bases each). This CDR3 is 17 amino acids long. CDR1 is KGHSH and CDR2 is LQKENI in the germline V gene. Between the trimmed V and J ends, which lost 3 bases and 0 bases, there was a span of 18 bases. CDR3 nucleotides: TGTGCCAGCTCACCTACACCCGCACGGGACGTCTCCTACGAGCAGTACTTC. Encoded protein: CASSPTPARDVSYEQYF.

In this sample, this clonotype turned up a few times. The gene calls are TRBV5-1 and TRBJ2-7, with 9 bases matching TRBD2. The germline V gene has CDR1 SGHRS and CDR2 YFSETQ. V shed 3 bases and J 0 bases; nucleotides not matched to a gene: 4. The CDR3 contains 15 residues. CDR3 amino acids: CASSSPGLASYEQYF. The CDR3 nucleotides read TGCGCCAGCAGCTCACCGGGACTAGCCTCCTACGAGCAGTACTTC.

The rearrangement links TRBV20-1 to TRBJ2-5; 9 positions agree with TRBD2. CDR1 and CDR2 (germline): DFQATT, SNEGSKA (reference sequence). The CDR3 is 14 amino acids. Losses at the gene ends were 4 bases for V and 1 base for J; bases not matched to a gene: 4. In nucleotides, the CDR3 is TGCAGTGCTATTTCTAGCGGGGCCCAAGAGACCCAGTACTTC. Its translation: CSAISSGAQETQYF.

The chain joins TRBV7-7 to TRBJ2-3, with D maybe TRBD2 (6 bases). The V gene's germline CDR1 is SSHAT and CDR2 FNYEAQ (reference sequence). The CDR3 extends over 12 amino acids. CDR3 coding DNA: TGTGCTATCGAAGTCGGGGGAGATACGCAGTATTTT. Protein product: CAIEVGGDTQYF.

The chain carries TRBV3-1 and TRBJ2-7; D is tentatively TRBD1 or TRBD2 (5 bases each). This CDR3 region has 16 residues. Trimming removed 0 bases at V and 6 bases at J, with 18 bases between. The germline V gene has CDR1 LGHDT and CDR2 YNNKEL (reference sequence). The CDR3 region has the DNA TGTGCCAGCAGCCAAGATCCCAGAGCACTAGGGGTCGAGCAGTACTTC. It codes for CASSQDPRALGVEQYF.

The chain has TRBV12-3 or TRBV12-4 and TRBJ2-3; 7 bases are a match to TRBD2. V was pared by 3 bases and J by 6 bases, with 21 bases of the junction left unmatched. The CDR3 contains 19 residues. The CDR3 loop reads CASSLGGTSPTRDGDTQYF. CDR3 bases: TGTGCCAGCAGTTTGGGGGGGACGTCACCGACTCGAGATGGGGATACGCAGTATTTT.